This TCR beta chain appears in the sequencing data of a study of CD8 T cells in ankylosing spondylitis. The study's findings and limits: Earlier literature documents some of the motif variants in reactive arthritis synovial fluid and blood. One TCR beta motif, made up of 7 or 8 highly homologous variants, appeared characteristic of ankylosing spondylitis blood. As for the disease-linked clones, they showed a CD8+ phenotype and occurred at relatively low frequencies in peripheral blood.

V trimming: 4 bases; J trimming: 2 bases; junction bases outside the gene matches: 10. The CDR3 covers 16 residues. Germline loops: CDR1 SGHRS, CDR2 YFSETQ. Generation of TCR beta libraries employed quantitative 5'-RACE incorporating molecular barcodes. Using its own MiXCR run on the 5' RACE reads, TCRdb lists one record per CDR3 protein. The table has some 92,000 distinct CDR3 sequences, around 25% seen once. Only a few counts were recorded for this clonotype. Its matching antigen is unknown. The chain is built from TRBV5-1 and TRBJ1-1, with TRBD1 matching over 8 bases. Sequencing was carried out using blood, either unsorted or a sorted T cell fraction (not recorded which). This TCR came from a male donor with ankylosing spondylitis or in good health (not recorded which). The CDR3 sequence: CASSPRTGWSNTEAFF. The CDR3 DNA is TGCGCCAGCAGCCCCCGGACAGGGTGGAGCAACACTGAAGCTTTCTTT. The whole variable domain, remainder taken from reference TRBV5-1 and TRBJ1-1, is KAGVTQTPRYLIKTRGQQVTLSCSPISGHRSVSWYQQTPGQGLQFLFEYFSETQRNKGNFPGRFSGRQFSNSRSEMNVSTLELGDSALYLCASSPRTGWSNTEAFFGQGTRLTVV.